These 20 T cell receptor beta chains originate from one sample sequenced in a study of T cells in Graves' hyperthyroidism and ophthalmopathy. RNA transcripts provided the source from which TCR beta CDR3 regions were amplified. First-round RT-PCR with HTBI primers amplified the TCR CDR3 region. TCRdb passed the multiplex PCR reads through MiXCR, listing each CDR3 protein once. The table shows some 620,000 distinct CDR3 sequences, with about a sixth occurring only once. The source material was blood. The source of these receptors is a young woman with Graves' hyperthyroidism.

V usage is TRBV20-1 and J usage is TRBJ1-4; D is possibly TRBD1 (5 bases). CDR3 length: 15 amino acids. Trimming removed 0 bases at V and 3 bases at J, with 11 bases between. The germline CDR1 and CDR2 sequences are DFQATT and SNEGSKA (reference sequence). The CDR3 spells CSARDVRGANEKLFF. CDR3 sequence (DNA): TGCAGTGCTAGAGATGTGAGGGGAGCTAATGAAAAACTGTTTTTT.

Many counts were recorded for this clonotype. The chain joins TRBV20-1 to TRBJ2-5; a possible D gene is TRBD1 (6 bases). V lost 3 bases and J lost 3, with 17 bases in between. Germline V gene lookup returns CDR1 DFQATT and CDR2 SNEGSKA (reference sequence). CDR3 length: 15 residues. The CDR3 sequence: CSASKDSTNEETQYF. The CDR3 DNA reads as TGCAGTGCTAGCAAGGACAGTACGAACGAAGAGACCCAGTACTTC.

This clonotype was seen repeatedly, ten times or more. This chain joins TRBV12-5 and TRBJ2-7; D unresolved. The CDR3 has 12 amino acids. V was cut by 3 bases and J by 4 bases, with 7 bases left in between. The V gene's germline CDR1 is LGHNT and CDR2 FRNRAP. The DNA for the CDR3 is TGTGCTAGTGGTTTAAGAGAATACGAGCAGTACTTC. Its protein product is CASGLREYEQYF.

This clonotype has a handful of counts. CDR3: CASSPGGLTGELFF. DNA of the CDR3: TGTGCCAGCAGCCCGGGAGGGCTGACCGGGGAGCTGTTTTTT. This sequence joins TRBV7-6 and TRBJ2-2; TRBD2 aligns across 8 bases. Germline values: CDR1 SGHVS, CDR2 FNYEAQ. This CDR3 comprises 14 residues. Trimming removed 5 bases from V and 5 bases from J; junction bases left unmatched: 4.

A few counts support this clonotype. The CDR3 region is CASSDWGDEQFF. The CDR3 DNA follows: TGTGCCAGCAGTGATTGGGGGGATGAGCAGTTCTTC. The genes are TRBV6-1 and TRBJ2-1; a possible D gene is TRBD2 (6 bases). Germline V gives CDR1 MNHNS, CDR2 SASEGT. V was shortened by 3 bases and J by 8 bases, with 8 bases between the two germline ends. This CDR3 contains 12 residues.

This clonotype turned up a few times. V gene TRBV29-1 combines with J gene TRBJ1-2; possibly TRBD1 for D (5 bases). This CDR3 is built from 11 residues. CDR1 and CDR2 from the germline V gene are SQVTM and ANQGSEA. V dropped 6 bases and J dropped 8 bases, with 13 bases sitting between them. The CDR3 DNA sequence: TGCAGCGTAATCGGGGCGCGGGGCTACACCTTC. Its translation is CSVIGARGYTF.

This clonotype occurred many times. V gene TRBV7-2 combines with J gene TRBJ2-7; 13 bases line up with TRBD2. V dropped 5 bases and J dropped 7; count of bases not matched to a gene: 8. The germline CDR1 and CDR2 sequences are SGHTA and FQGNSA. This CDR3 comprises 15 residues. CDR3 coding DNA: TGTGCCAGCAGCCGTACTAGCGGGAGGGGTGATGAGCAGTACTTC. The encoded protein is CASSRTSGRGDEQYF.

In its sample, this clonotype was seen many times. The V call is TRBV7-2, the J call TRBJ2-2; 14 positions agree with TRBD2. The CDR3 loop spans 23 amino acids. Per germline, CDR1 SGHTA and CDR2 FQGNSA. V was pared by 6 bases and J by 4 bases, with 25 bases of the junction left unmatched. CDR3 DNA sequence: TGTGCCAGCAGTCGAGGCGACGGGATTCCTTTGGGACTAGCGGGAGTGCGCACCGGGGAGCTGTTTTTT. It yields the protein CASSRGDGIPLGLAGVRTGELFF.

This clonotype has ten or more counts. The CDR3 is CASSFRGGSTDTQYF. The CDR3 bases are TGTGCCAGCAGCTTTCGAGGGGGAAGCACAGATACGCAGTATTTT. V and J are TRBV7-2 and TRBJ2-3; tentatively, D is TRBD1 (6 bases). This CDR3 has 15 amino acids. The germline V gene encodes CDR1 SGHTA and CDR2 FQGNSA. Trimming took 3 bases from V and 0 from J, leaving 10 bases between them.

The chain combines TRBV6-2 or TRBV6-3 with TRBJ2-1; no reliable D call. From germline, CDR1 is MNHEY and CDR2 SVGEGT. This CDR3 has 13 residues. V gave up 0 bases and J gave up 7 bases, with 7 bases separating them. CDR3 sequence (DNA): TGTGCCAGCAGTTACTCGATTGGGAATGAGCAGTTCTTC. It translates to CASSYSIGNEQFF.

The chain is built from TRBV20-1 and TRBJ2-7; no reliable D call. Germline V gene lookup returns CDR1 DFQATT and CDR2 SNEGSKA (reference sequence). Trimming removed 0 bases at V and 0 bases at J, with 12 bases between. The CDR3 loop spans 15 amino acids. The CDR3 is CSARDVKSDSYEQYF. DNA of the CDR3: TGCAGTGCTAGAGATGTTAAAAGCGACTCCTACGAGCAGTACTTC.

CDR3 sequence (DNA): TGTGCCAGCAGCTTGCTTACAGACCAAGAGACCCAGTACTTC. Protein sequence: CASSLLTDQETQYF. The chain carries TRBV5-4 and TRBJ2-5; D gene uncertain. Germline V gene data show CDR1 as SGHNT and CDR2 as YYREEE (reference sequence). V lost 1 base and J 0 bases, leaving 7 bases between the germline ends. CDR3 length equals 14 residues.

This sequence joins TRBV3-1 and TRBJ1-1; D call uncertain. CDR1 and CDR2 (germline): LGHDT, YNNKEL (reference sequence). The CDR3 spans 14 residues. Trimming cost V 3 bases and J 6 bases, with 14 bases left between them. In DNA form, the CDR3 reads TGTGCCAGCAGCCAGTACCCCGCAAGGGCTGAAGCTTTCTTT. Translated: CASSQYPARAEAFF.

This clonotype has ten or more counts. V and J are TRBV15 and TRBJ1-1, with TRBD1 identical over 7 bases. The CDR3 is made up of 14 amino acids. V lost 6 bases, J lost 1 base, and 5 bases stayed unmatched. The V gene's germline CDR1 is LNHNV and CDR2 YYDKDF (reference sequence). The DNA for the CDR3 is TGTGCCACCAGAGGAGACAGGGAGAACACTGAAGCTTTCTTT. Translated, it gives CATRGDRENTEAFF. The variable domain in full, with the rest retrieved from reference TRBV15 and TRBJ1-1, is DAMVIQNPRYQVTQFGKPVTLSCSQTLNHNVMYWYQQKSSQAPKLLFHYYDKDFNNEADTPDNFQSRRPNTSFCFLDIRSPGLGDTAMYLCATRGDRENTEAFFGQGTRLTVV.

In this sample, this clonotype turned up many times. This rearrangement joins TRBV18 to TRBJ2-1; possible D gene TRBD1, 6 bases. Trimming removed 0 bases at V and 7 bases at J, with 10 bases between. The CDR3 contains 14 residues. The germline V gene has CDR1 KGHSH and CDR2 LQKENI. In DNA form, the CDR3 reads TGTGCCAGCTCACCACCGGCAGGGGTGAATGAGCAGTTCTTC. As protein: CASSPPAGVNEQFF.

This clonotype appeared many times. This sequence joins TRBV5-1 and TRBJ1-5; D gene unclear. Trimming left V 5 bases short and J 3 bases short, with 9 bases between. The CDR3 contains 13 residues. Germline CDR1 SGHRS, CDR2 YFSETQ. Written as DNA, the CDR3 is TGCGCCAGCAGGAAGGACGACAATCAGCCCCAGCATTTT. Translated, it gives CASRKDDNQPQHF.

This sequence joins TRBV12-3 or TRBV12-4 and TRBJ2-7; TRBD2 aligns across 7 bases. The CDR3 extends over 13 amino acids. The V segment lost 8 bases and the J segment 0 bases; nucleotides outside the gene matches: 4. CDR3 sequence: CASGSSGSYEQYF. In DNA, the CDR3 is TGTGCCAGCGGATCTAGCGGCTCCTACGAGCAGTACTTC.

This clonotype has a count of ten or more. The chain uses TRBV6-1 and TRBJ1-5; D unresolved. The CDR3 sequence is 14 residues long. CDR1 and CDR2 (germline): MNHNS, SASEGT. V was clipped by 6 bases and J by 4 bases, with 13 bases between them. The CDR3 protein is CASRGSSVNQPQHF. CDR3 sequence (DNA): TGTGCCAGCAGGGGCTCCAGCGTTAATCAGCCCCAGCATTTT.

This clonotype was observed at least ten times. The rearrangement links TRBV20-1 to TRBJ2-1; TRBD2 is a possible D gene (5 bases). Trimming stripped 0 bases from V and 7 bases from J, with 19 bases between. CDR1 is DFQATT, CDR2 SNEGSKA, per germline (reference sequence). The CDR3 loop spans 16 amino acids. The DNA of the CDR3 is TGCAGTGCTAGAGATCTCTGGAGCACTAGTTTTAATGAGCAGTTCTTC. This codes for CSARDLWSTSFNEQFF.

For this clonotype: A read error may account for a junction end that differs from germline. The chain couples TRBV11-3 to TRBJ2-6; D may be TRBD2 (6 bases). Germline V gives CDR1 SGHNT, CDR2 YENEEA. The length of the CDR3 is 19 residues. The CDR3 spells CASSQDKRVVMVGANVLTF. For the CDR3, the DNA is TGCGCCAGCAGCCAAGATAAGCGGGTCGTTATGGTCGGGGCCAACGTCCTGACTTTC.